This is a list of T cell receptor beta chains from one sample in a study of OX40 agonist ivuxolimab in advanced cancers. Sequencing used immunoSEQ multiplex PCR; TCRdb keeps in-frame clones, though not all of them. This repertoire shows about 22,000 clones, 70% to 90% found once; its top ten account for more than 30%. Sequences were derived from CD4+ or CD8+ T cells sorted from blood, sampled in a trial of the OX40 agonist ivuxolimab. These receptors came from an adult with an advanced solid tumor such as melanoma, head and neck, liver or kidney cancer. The CDR3 runs from the conserved cysteine through the conserved F or W. D genes are given only for firm matches. Clone size is shown for a subset of rows, as once, few, many or a class of expanded clone.

clone_size: -
d_call: -
j_call: TRBJ1-1
v_call: TRBV9
cdr3_aa: CASSVEAANTEAFF
cdr3_nt: TGTGCCAGCAGCGTAGAGGCAGCGAACACTGAAGCTTTCTTT

clone_size: -
d_call: -
j_call: TRBJ1-1
v_call: TRBV5-1
cdr3_aa: CASSLGVGREGTEAFF
cdr3_nt: TGCGCCAGCAGCTTGGGAGTCGGCAGGGAGGGGACTGAAGCTTTCTTT

clone_size: -
d_call: -
j_call: TRBJ1-3
v_call: TRBV27
cdr3_aa: CASSSGPDRAHGSTIYF
cdr3_nt: TGTGCCAGCAGTTCTGGCCCCGATCGGGCTCATGGAAGCACCATATATTTT

clone_size: -
d_call: TRBD1
j_call: TRBJ1-2
v_call: TRBV5-6
cdr3_aa: CASNLGGAYGYTF
cdr3_nt: TGTGCCAGTAACCTAGGGGGCGCTTATGGCTACACCTTC

clone_size: once
d_call: -
j_call: TRBJ2-7
v_call: TRBV9
cdr3_aa: CASSVQAARGYEQYF
cdr3_nt: TGTGCCAGCAGCGTCCAAGCCGCCCGGGGATACGAGCAGTACTTC

clone_size: -
d_call: -
j_call: TRBJ2-1
v_call: TRBV5-1
cdr3_aa: CASGPGASGEQFF
cdr3_nt: TGCGCCAGCGGCCCGGGCGCCTCCGGTGAGCAGTTCTTC

clone_size: -
d_call: -
j_call: TRBJ1-3
v_call: TRBV15
cdr3_aa: CATTDGSGNTIYF
cdr3_nt: TGTGCCACCACGGACGGCTCTGGAAACACCATATATTTT

clone_size: -
d_call: -
j_call: TRBJ1-4
v_call: TRBV29-1
cdr3_aa: CSARTGRPNEKLFF
cdr3_nt: TGCAGCGCCCGAACGGGGAGACCTAATGAAAAACTGTTTTTT

clone_size: -
d_call: TRBD2
j_call: TRBJ2-7
v_call: TRBV27
cdr3_aa: CASSSRTSGSLFFGYEQYF
cdr3_nt: TGTGCCAGCAGTTCCCGGACTAGCGGGAGCCTATTTTTCGGCTACGAGCAGTACTTC

clone_size: few
d_call: -
j_call: TRBJ1-5
v_call: TRBV7-9
cdr3_aa: CASSQSPNQPQHF
cdr3_nt: TGTGCCAGCAGCCAGAGCCCTAATCAGCCCCAGCATTTT

clone_size: -
d_call: -
j_call: TRBJ2-1
v_call: TRBV5-6
cdr3_aa: CASSPGGNEQFF
cdr3_nt: TGTGCCAGCAGCCCCGGGGGCAATGAGCAGTTCTTC

clone_size: -
d_call: -
j_call: TRBJ2-4
v_call: TRBV2
cdr3_aa: CASSEAGPKNIQYF
cdr3_nt: TGTGCCAGCAGTGAGGCAGGGCCCAAAAACATTCAGTACTTC

clone_size: -
d_call: -
j_call: TRBJ2-2
v_call: TRBV27
cdr3_aa: CASSLSSGTHTGELFF
cdr3_nt: TGTGCCAGCAGTTTATCTTCGGGAACACACACCGGGGAGCTGTTTTTT

clone_size: -
d_call: TRBD1
j_call: TRBJ2-2
v_call: TRBV6-1
cdr3_aa: CASSATGDNTGELFF
cdr3_nt: TGTGCCAGCAGTGCGACAGGGGATAACACCGGGGAGCTGTTTTTT

clone_size: few
d_call: -
j_call: TRBJ1-1
v_call: TRBV28
cdr3_aa: CASSVGPRGTEAFF
cdr3_nt: TGTGCCAGCAGTGTGGGCCCAAGAGGGACTGAAGCTTTCTTT

clone_size: -
d_call: -
j_call: TRBJ2-2
v_call: TRBV7-2
cdr3_aa: CASSLMTGNTGELFF
cdr3_nt: TGTGCCAGCAGCTTAATGACTGGGAACACCGGGGAGCTGTTTTTT

clone_size: -
d_call: -
j_call: TRBJ2-7
v_call: TRBV6-5
cdr3_aa: CASSNTGSSYEQYF
cdr3_nt: TGTGCCAGCAGTAACACAGGTAGCTCCTACGAGCAGTACTTC

clone_size: -
d_call: -
j_call: TRBJ1-2
v_call: TRBV14
cdr3_aa: CASSQDSQPPPRYGYTF
cdr3_nt: TGTGCCAGCAGCCAAGATTCACAGCCACCTCCGAGGTATGGCTACACCTTC

clone_size: -
d_call: -
j_call: TRBJ2-1
v_call: TRBV5-3
cdr3_aa: CARNHDRSSYNEQFF
cdr3_nt: TGTGCCAGAAACCACGACAGAAGCTCCTACAATGAGCAGTTCTTC

clone_size: few
d_call: -
j_call: TRBJ2-2
v_call: TRBV30
cdr3_aa: CAWSPFTRGDGELFF
cdr3_nt: TGTGCCTGGAGTCCGTTCACGAGGGGCGACGGGGAGCTGTTTTTT

clone_size: -
d_call: TRBD2
j_call: TRBJ2-1
v_call: TRBV11-2
cdr3_aa: CASSLDRGGGYEQFF
cdr3_nt: TGTGCCAGCAGCTTAGATCGGGGCGGGGGATATGAGCAGTTCTTC

clone_size: -
d_call: -
j_call: TRBJ2-7
v_call: TRBV5-5
cdr3_aa: CASSQDMGWEQYF
cdr3_nt: TGCGCCAGCAGCCAAGATATGGGCTGGGAGCAGTACTTC

clone_size: -
d_call: -
j_call: TRBJ2-5
v_call: TRBV27
cdr3_aa: CASGSAQYF
cdr3_nt: TGTGCCAGCGGGTCGGCCCAGTACTTC

clone_size: -
d_call: TRBD2
j_call: TRBJ2-1
v_call: TRBV4-1
cdr3_aa: CASSRLLAGGYNEQFF
cdr3_nt: TGCGCCAGCAGCCGACTCCTAGCGGGGGGGTACAATGAGCAGTTCTTC

clone_size: -
d_call: -
j_call: TRBJ2-2
v_call: TRBV5-6
cdr3_aa: CASSSGSDTGELFF
cdr3_nt: TGTGCCAGCAGCTCAGGGTCAGACACCGGGGAGCTGTTTTTT

clone_size: -
d_call: -
j_call: TRBJ2-7
v_call: TRBV9
cdr3_aa: CASSQGGTHYEQYF
cdr3_nt: TGTGCCAGCAGCCAAGGGGGGACCCACTACGAGCAGTACTTC

clone_size: -
d_call: -
j_call: TRBJ1-5
v_call: TRBV6-5
cdr3_aa: CASSYSAEERPQHF
cdr3_nt: TGTGCCAGCAGTTACTCCGCAGAGGAGAGGCCCCAGCATTTT

clone_size: -
d_call: TRBD1
j_call: TRBJ2-1
v_call: TRBV30
cdr3_aa: CAWGQGSHNEQFF
cdr3_nt: TGTGCCTGGGGACAGGGGAGCCACAATGAGCAGTTCTTC

clone_size: -
d_call: -
j_call: TRBJ2-7
v_call: TRBV10-2
cdr3_aa: CASSESSYSYEQYF
cdr3_nt: TGCGCCAGCAGTGAGTCTTCGTACTCCTACGAGCAGTACTTC

clone_size: -
d_call: TRBD2
j_call: TRBJ2-1
v_call: TRBV11-3
cdr3_aa: CASRWTSGEYNEQFF
cdr3_nt: TGTGCCAGCAGGTGGACTAGCGGGGAGTACAATGAGCAGTTCTTC

clone_size: -
d_call: TRBD2
j_call: TRBJ2-3
v_call: TRBV7-9
cdr3_aa: CASSSPGGRDSTDTQYF
cdr3_nt: TGTGCCAGCAGCTCCCCCGGGGGGAGAGATAGCACAGATACGCAGTATTTT

clone_size: -
d_call: -
j_call: TRBJ2-2
v_call: TRBV7-9
cdr3_aa: CASSSAISNTGELFF
cdr3_nt: TGTGCCAGCAGCTCGGCCATCAGCAACACCGGGGAGCTGTTTTTT

clone_size: -
d_call: -
j_call: TRBJ1-4
v_call: TRBV7-8
cdr3_aa: CASSLVAAVGDLATNEKLFF
cdr3_nt: TGTGCCAGCAGCTTAGTGGCGGCGGTGGGGGATCTCGCAACTAATGAAAAACTGTTTTTT

clone_size: once
d_call: -
j_call: TRBJ2-1
v_call: TRBV6-1
cdr3_aa: CASVTRLDWFF
cdr3_nt: TGTGCCAGCGTTACCCGACTAGATTGGTTCTTC

clone_size: large
d_call: -
j_call: TRBJ2-7
v_call: TRBV7-7
cdr3_aa: CASSLEVGEGEQYF
cdr3_nt: TGTGCTAGCAGCTTAGAGGTGGGGGAAGGCGAGCAGTACTTC

clone_size: once
d_call: -
j_call: TRBJ2-7
v_call: TRBV15
cdr3_aa: CATSRDASDEYEQYF
cdr3_nt: TGTGCCACCAGCAGAGACGCGTCAGACGAATACGAGCAGTACTTC

clone_size: -
d_call: -
j_call: TRBJ2-7
v_call: TRBV4-1
cdr3_aa: CASSQESGSSYEQYF
cdr3_nt: TGCGCCAGCAGCCAAGAGTCGGGGAGCTCCTACGAGCAGTACTTC

clone_size: -
d_call: -
j_call: TRBJ2-1
v_call: TRBV5-4
cdr3_aa: CASSLAGREQFF
cdr3_nt: TGTGCCAGCAGCTTAGCGGGCCGGGAGCAGTTCTTC

clone_size: -
d_call: TRBD2
j_call: TRBJ2-5
v_call: TRBV29-1
cdr3_aa: CSVEQAAGGETQYF
cdr3_nt: TGCAGCGTTGAACAAGCAGCGGGAGGGGAGACCCAGTACTTC

clone_size: -
d_call: TRBD1
j_call: TRBJ2-7
v_call: TRBV6-6
cdr3_aa: CASSPRDSSYEQYF
cdr3_nt: TGTGCCAGCAGTCCCCGGGACAGTTCCTACGAGCAGTACTTC

clone_size: -
d_call: -
j_call: TRBJ2-1
v_call: TRBV9
cdr3_aa: CASSSPEGVNEQFF
cdr3_nt: TGTGCCAGCAGCTCCCCCGAGGGGGTGAATGAGCAGTTCTTC

clone_size: -
d_call: TRBD1
j_call: TRBJ1-6
v_call: TRBV15
cdr3_aa: CATSSEGQGLYNSPLHF
cdr3_nt: TGTGCCACCAGCAGTGAGGGACAGGGGCTCTATAATTCACCCCTCCACTTT

clone_size: few
d_call: -
j_call: TRBJ2-7
v_call: TRBV6-1
cdr3_aa: CASSEYEQYF
cdr3_nt: TGTGCCAGCAGCGAGTACGAGCAGTACTTC

clone_size: -
d_call: -
j_call: TRBJ1-5
v_call: TRBV6-1
cdr3_aa: CASNRPNQPQHF
cdr3_nt: TGTGCCAGTAACCGACCGAATCAGCCCCAGCATTTT

clone_size: once
d_call: TRBD1
j_call: TRBJ2-3
v_call: TRBV25-1
cdr3_aa: CASSDLPRDRGVYTQYF
cdr3_nt: TGTGCCAGCAGTGACCTCCCTCGGGACAGGGGCGTTTATACGCAGTATTTT

clone_size: -
d_call: TRBD1
j_call: TRBJ2-7
v_call: TRBV28
cdr3_aa: CASSFGTGFSEQYF
cdr3_nt: TGTGCCAGCAGTTTTGGGACAGGGTTCTCCGAGCAGTACTTC

clone_size: -
d_call: -
j_call: TRBJ1-4
v_call: TRBV14
cdr3_aa: CASSHEGDEKLFF
cdr3_nt: TGTGCCAGCAGCCACGAGGGGGATGAAAAACTGTTTTTT

clone_size: many
d_call: -
j_call: TRBJ2-1
v_call: TRBV9
cdr3_aa: CASSVGGGASYNEQFF
cdr3_nt: TGTGCCAGCAGCGTAGGAGGCGGTGCCTCCTACAATGAGCAGTTCTTC

clone_size: -
d_call: -
j_call: TRBJ2-7
v_call: TRBV27
cdr3_aa: CASSLGLVSEQYF
cdr3_nt: TGTGCCAGCAGTTTAGGGCTAGTAAGCGAGCAGTACTTC

clone_size: -
d_call: -
j_call: TRBJ2-7
v_call: TRBV10-2
cdr3_aa: CASSESQSAYEQYF
cdr3_nt: TGCGCCAGCAGTGAGTCCCAAAGCGCCTACGAGCAGTACTTC

clone_size: once
d_call: TRBD1
j_call: TRBJ2-5
v_call: TRBV9
cdr3_aa: CASSVSGTGGAETQYF
cdr3_nt: TGTGCCAGCAGCGTTTCCGGGACAGGGGGCGCGGAGACCCAGTACTTC

clone_size: -
d_call: -
j_call: TRBJ1-1
v_call: TRBV19
cdr3_aa: CASSIDGSSAREAFF
cdr3_nt: TGTGCCAGTAGTATCGACGGCAGCTCGGCCCGAGAAGCTTTCTTT

clone_size: -
d_call: -
j_call: TRBJ2-5
v_call: TRBV30
cdr3_aa: CAWSVKREIRDEETQYF
cdr3_nt: TGTGCCTGGAGTGTAAAACGGGAGATCCGGGACGAAGAGACCCAGTACTTC

clone_size: -
d_call: -
j_call: TRBJ2-1
v_call: TRBV19
cdr3_aa: CASSIGLGLYNEQFF
cdr3_nt: TGTGCCAGTAGTATAGGGTTAGGGCTCTACAATGAGCAGTTCTTC

clone_size: -
d_call: -
j_call: TRBJ2-1
v_call: TRBV10-3
cdr3_aa: CAISPRMGDEQFF
cdr3_nt: TGTGCCATCAGTCCCCGGATGGGCGATGAGCAGTTCTTC